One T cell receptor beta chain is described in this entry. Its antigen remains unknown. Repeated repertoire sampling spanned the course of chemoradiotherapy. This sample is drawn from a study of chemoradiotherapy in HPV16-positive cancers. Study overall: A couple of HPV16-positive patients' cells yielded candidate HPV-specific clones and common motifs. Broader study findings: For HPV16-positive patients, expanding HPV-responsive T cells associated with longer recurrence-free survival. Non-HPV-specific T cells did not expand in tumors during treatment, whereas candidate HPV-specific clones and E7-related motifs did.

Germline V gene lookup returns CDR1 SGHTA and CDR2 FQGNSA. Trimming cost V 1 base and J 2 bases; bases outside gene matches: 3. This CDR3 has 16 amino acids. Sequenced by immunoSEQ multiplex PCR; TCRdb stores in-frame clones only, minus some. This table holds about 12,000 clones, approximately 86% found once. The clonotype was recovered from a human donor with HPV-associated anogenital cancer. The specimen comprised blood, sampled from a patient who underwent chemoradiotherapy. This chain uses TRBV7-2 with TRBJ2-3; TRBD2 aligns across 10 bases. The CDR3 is CASSLERGGYTDTQYF. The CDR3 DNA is TGTGCCAGCAGCTTAGAGCGGGGGGGATACACAGATACGCAGTATTTT.